A single sample gave rise to the 10 T cell receptor beta chains below, sequenced in a study of blood T cell repertoires in COVID-19. Measured with immunoSEQ multiplex PCR; TCRdb has only the in-frame clones, and not every one. The sample includes approximately 670,000 clones, around 90% of them seen just once. Sample: peripheral blood. Every receptor here comes from a woman in her late teens or twenties with acute or convalescent COVID-19.

The chain couples TRBV6-2 or TRBV6-3 to TRBJ1-2, with no clear D. The CDR3 covers 14 residues. V lost 0 bases to trimming and J lost 4 bases, with 9 bases between them. Germline loops: CDR1 MNHEY, CDR2 SVGEGT. CDR3 in amino acids: CASSYSADSYGYTF. In DNA form, the CDR3 reads TGTGCCAGCAGTTACTCCGCCGACTCCTATGGCTACACCTTC.

V is TRBV6-2 or TRBV6-3 and J is TRBJ1-5; D uncertain. Germline lookup yields CDR1 MNHEY and CDR2 SVGEGT. The ends were cut back, 2 bases at V and 7 bases at J, with 12 bases in the middle. The CDR3 runs to 14 residues. Written as DNA, the CDR3 is TGTGCCAGCAGTTACCAGACCCGGGAACAGCCCCAGCATTTT. Translation gives CASSYQTREQPQHF.

The sample holds a few counts of this clone. The genes are TRBV6-5 and TRBJ1-2; D is undetermined. This CDR3 is 15 amino acids long. Germline CDR1 reads MNHEY; CDR2 reads SVGAGI. The germline V and J ends were trimmed by 7 bases and 4 bases, with 19 bases remaining between them. CDR3 region: CASTTTPAQFYGYTF. The DNA of the CDR3 is TGTGCCAGCACCACTACCCCCGCCCAATTCTATGGCTACACCTTC.

The chain has TRBV4-3 and TRBJ1-6; 9 bases are shared with TRBD1. Germline CDR1 and CDR2: LGHNA and YSLEER. V lost 1 base to trimming and J lost 7 bases; unmatched junction nucleotides: 17. The CDR3 contains 20 residues. The CDR3 protein is CASSQALEVGTGGYNSPLHF. CDR3 nucleotide sequence: TGCGCCAGCAGCCAAGCACTCGAGGTGGGTACAGGGGGCTACAATTCACCCCTCCACTTT.

The chain uses TRBV3-1 (or the pseudogene TRBV3-2) and TRBJ1-1; D not resolved. The CDR3 consists of 15 residues. Germline V gene lookup returns CDR1 LGHDT and CDR2 YNNKEL (reference sequence). V lost 4 bases and J 4 bases, leaving 16 bases between the germline ends. This CDR3 is CASSRRGRLTTEAFF. In DNA form, the CDR3 reads TGTGCCAGCAGCCGCCGCGGGCGGTTGACCACTGAAGCTTTCTTT.

V gene TRBV4-1 combines with J gene TRBJ1-1; the D gene is possibly TRBD1 (5 bases). V was shortened by 1 base and J by 10 bases, with 16 bases between the two germline ends. The germline gives CDR1 MGHRA, CDR2 YSYEKL. The CDR3 length is 14 residues. CDR3 nucleotides: TGCGCCAGCAGCCAAGTTCTGGGGCTGGGCGCAGCTTTCTTT. This translates into CASSQVLGLGAAFF.

The V gene is TRBV2, the J gene TRBJ1-2; D is unclear. The V gene lost 3 bases and the J gene lost 8 bases, with 16 bases spanning the gap. Germline V gives CDR1 SNHLY, CDR2 FYNNEI. The CDR3 sequence is 14 residues long. The CDR3 DNA sequence: TGTGCCAGCAGTGACCCCAGGAGGAGGCACGGCTACACCTTC. The encoded protein is CASSDPRRRHGYTF.

V usage is TRBV14 and J usage is TRBJ2-2; D may be TRBD2 (6 bases). The CDR3 has 19 residues. Trimming cost V 0 bases and J 3 bases, with 20 bases left between them. Germline assignment: CDR1 SGHDN and CDR2 FVKESK. The CDR3 DNA sequence: TGTGCCAGCAGCCAAGATAGCGGCAGCACAGTGAAAGACACCGGGGAGCTGTTTTTT. Translated: CASSQDSGSTVKDTGELFF.

The genes are TRBV7-7 and TRBJ1-1, with D uncertain. Trimming removed 2 bases at V and 3 bases at J, with 7 bases between. Germline V gene data show CDR1 as SSHAT and CDR2 as FNYEAQ (reference sequence). The CDR3 runs 13 residues. The CDR3 DNA reads TGTGCCAGCAGCTTAAAGAGGGACACTGAAGCTTTCTTT. Amino acids: CASSLKRDTEAFF.

The chain couples TRBV29-1 to TRBJ1-2, with TRBD1 matching 7 bases. The CDR3 is 13 residues long. J gave up 4 bases and V 7 bases, and 9 bases lay outside the gene matches. Germline CDR1 and CDR2: SQVTM and ANQGSEA. As DNA, the CDR3 is TGCAGCGCCTACACCGGGACAGCCTATGGCTACACCTTC. The encoded protein is CSAYTGTAYGYTF.